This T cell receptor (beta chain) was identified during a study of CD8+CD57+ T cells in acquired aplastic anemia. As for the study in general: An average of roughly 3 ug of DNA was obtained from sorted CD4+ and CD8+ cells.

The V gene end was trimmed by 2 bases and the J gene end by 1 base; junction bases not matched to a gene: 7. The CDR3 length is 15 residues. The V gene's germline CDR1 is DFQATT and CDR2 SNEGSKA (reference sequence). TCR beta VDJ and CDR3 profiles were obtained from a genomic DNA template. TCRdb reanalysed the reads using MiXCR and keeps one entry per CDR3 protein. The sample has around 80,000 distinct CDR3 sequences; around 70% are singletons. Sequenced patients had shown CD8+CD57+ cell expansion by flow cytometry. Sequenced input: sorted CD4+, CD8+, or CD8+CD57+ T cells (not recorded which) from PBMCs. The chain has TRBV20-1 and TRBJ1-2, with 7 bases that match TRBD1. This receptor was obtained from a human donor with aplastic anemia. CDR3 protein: CSARPQGTINYGYTF. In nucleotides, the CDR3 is TGCAGTGCTAGACCACAGGGGACCATTAACTATGGCTACACCTTC.